This TCR beta chain was sequenced during a study of B cell selection in AIRE deficiency. Study conclusions and caveats: Shorter CDR3s marked shared Treg sequences, biased toward few non-templated insertions.

As handled by the study authors: Pooled Tregs gave 50,000 or so patient and approximately 9.7x10^4 donor TCRbeta sequences. The data were produced by immunoSEQ multiplex PCR, yet TCRdb's version contains in-frame clones alone and is incomplete. Clonal size and the V and J genes are those of that table, whereas D and trimming came from the DNA. The sample has approximately 24,000 clones, roughly 90% seen once. Regulatory T cells were sorted as CD4+CD25hiCD127low/negative cells. Germline CDR1 reads LGHNA; CDR2 reads YSLEER. There are 15 residues in the CDR3. Between the trimmed V and J ends, which lost 1 base and 6 bases, there was a span of 15 bases. Comments on this clone: What it binds is unknown.

Material for sequencing was CD4+CD25+ Tregs sorted from PBMCs. This TCR was recovered from a human donor in good health. V usage is TRBV4-3 and J usage is TRBJ1-1; tentative D call: TRBD1 (5 bases). The CDR3 region has the DNA TGCGCCAGCAGCCAAGCGGGACCCTTGGGCCCTGAAGCTTTCTTT. It specifies CASSQAGPLGPEAFF.